A single sample gave rise to the 9 T cell receptor beta chains below, sequenced in a study of OX40 agonist ivuxolimab in advanced cancers. The data were produced by immunoSEQ multiplex PCR, yet TCRdb's version contains in-frame clones alone and is incomplete. The table has about 94,000 clones, roughly 90% seen once. The specimen comprised CD4+ or CD8+ T cells sorted from blood, sampled in a trial of the OX40 agonist ivuxolimab. Receptors originate from an adult with an advanced solid tumor such as melanoma, head and neck, liver or kidney cancer.

The gene calls are TRBV19 and TRBJ1-2, with TRBD1 as a possible D gene (6 bases). V was cut by 3 bases and J by 8 bases, with 13 bases left in between. The CDR3 extends over 13 amino acids. The germline V gene encodes CDR1 LNHDA and CDR2 SQIVND (reference sequence). CDR3 loop: CASSIILQGGYTF. Written as DNA, the CDR3 is TGTGCCAGTAGTATTATTTTACAGGGCGGCTACACCTTC.

The V gene is TRBV6-5, the J gene TRBJ2-7, with TRBD1 as a possible D gene (6 bases). The CDR3 spans 13 residues. Trimming left V 2 bases short and J 5 bases short, with 10 bases between. CDR1 MNHEY and CDR2 SVGAGI come from the germline V gene. For the CDR3, the DNA is TGTGCCAGCAGTTACGTCGGACAGAACGAGCAGTACTTC. Protein sequence: CASSYVGQNEQYF.

The chain is built from TRBV13 and TRBJ2-4; TRBD1 agrees at 10 bases. Germline CDR1 and CDR2: PRHDT and FYEKMQ (reference sequence). The CDR3 extends over 16 amino acids. V lost 4 bases, J lost 0 bases, and 3 bases stayed unmatched. CDR3 region: CASSSGTGVAKNIQYF. CDR3 nucleotides: TGTGCCAGCAGCTCGGGGACAGGGGTAGCCAAAAACATTCAGTACTTC.

The chain uses TRBV4-3 and TRBJ1-2, with 7 bases that match TRBD1. Per the germline V gene, CDR1 is LGHNA and CDR2 is YSLEER. The CDR3 has 15 amino acids. V lost 4 bases to trimming and J lost 3 bases; unmatched junction nucleotides: 8. The CDR3 bases are TGCGCCAGCAGCCCTGGACAGGTTGACTACTATGGCTACACCTTC. Encoded protein: CASSPGQVDYYGYTF.

The chain has TRBV6-5 and TRBJ2-7; no definite D call. CDR1 MNHEY and CDR2 SVGAGI come from the germline V gene. Deletions cut 0 bases from V and 4 bases from J, with 10 bases between. The CDR3 spans 14 residues. This chain's CDR3 is CASSYSVGRYEQYF. In DNA, the CDR3 is TGTGCCAGCAGTTACTCCGTGGGTAGGTACGAGCAGTACTTC.

This sequence joins TRBV5-6 and TRBJ2-3, with TRBD2 matching over 8 bases. V lost 0 bases and J lost 6; bases outside the gene matches: 0. In germline, CDR1 is SGHDT, CDR2 YYEEEE. The CDR3 is 13 residues long. The chain's CDR3 is CASSLGLADTQYF. The CDR3 nucleotides read TGTGCCAGCAGCTTGGGACTAGCGGATACGCAGTATTTT.

This clone was detected once. The identical CDR3 is also encoded by other nucleotide sequences in the sample. This chain links TRBV6-6 with TRBJ2-4, with 7 bases lining up with TRBD1. Looked up from germline, CDR1 is MNHNY and CDR2 is SVGAGI (reference sequence). The CDR3 length is 16 residues. V lost 0 bases to trimming and J lost 0 bases; unmatched junction nucleotides: 2. The CDR3 here is CASSYSGTVAKNIQYF. CDR3 DNA: TGTGCCAGCAGTTACTCCGGGACAGTAGCCAAAAACATTCAGTACTTC.

The rearrangement joins TRBV5-1 to TRBJ2-5; possible D gene TRBD1, 5 bases. The germline gives CDR1 SGHRS, CDR2 YFSETQ. Trimming removed 7 bases at V and 1 base at J, with 11 bases between. The CDR3 runs to 13 residues. CDR3 region: CASQGRFQETQYF. The CDR3 DNA is TGCGCCAGCCAGGGCCGATTCCAAGAGACCCAGTACTTC. Full variable domain (missing parts from reference TRBV5-1 and TRBJ2-5): KAGVTQTPRYLIKTRGQQVTLSCSPISGHRSVSWYQQTPGQGLQFLFEYFSETQRNKGNFPGRFSGRQFSNSRSEMNVSTLELGDSALYLCASQGRFQETQYFGPGTRLLVL.

This chain connects TRBV6-1 to TRBJ1-2; D is unresolved. Germline-derived CDR1 and CDR2 are MNHNS and SASEGT. CDR3 length equals 15 residues. Deletions cut 1 base from V and 8 bases from J, with 17 bases between. CDR3 region: CASSEDVRVWVGYTF. Written as DNA, the CDR3 is TGTGCCAGCAGTGAAGACGTGAGGGTTTGGGTGGGCTACACCTTC.